Following are 5 T cell receptor beta chains from one sample sequenced in a study of blood T cell repertoires in COVID-19 (TCRdb year 2020). The library relied on the immunoSEQ multiplex PCR assay. The immuneACCESS repertoire file appears here via TCRdb, limited to in-frame rearrangements. These files lack a portion of the clones; in checked studies, under half of the deficit traces to unresolved V genes, and the cause of the others is not known. This sample holds 130,000 or so clones; roughly 84% were observed only once. The ten biggest clones cover 8% to 9% of the sample. Sequences were obtained from peripheral blood. The receptors come from a man aged 25-40 years with COVID-19, enrolled during active disease.

The chain couples TRBV25-1 to TRBJ1-1, with 9 bases identical to TRBD1. Germline CDR1 is MGHDK and CDR2 is SYGVNS. This CDR3 is 13 amino acids long. Germline trimming cut 6 bases from V and 1 base from J; bases unmatched to any gene: 0. The CDR3 bases are TGTGCCAGCAGACAGGGGGCGAACACTGAAGCTTTCTTT. Its protein product is CASRQGANTEAFF.

The chain has TRBV6-6 and TRBJ1-2; 8 bases are a match to TRBD1. With 3 bases clipped from V and 1 base from J, the junction kept 4 bases outside the gene matches. The CDR3 is 15 amino acids. Per the germline V gene, CDR1 is MNHNY and CDR2 is SVGAGI (reference sequence). Here the CDR3 reads CASSYQGADNYGYTF. Written as DNA, the CDR3 is TGTGCCAGCAGTTATCAGGGGGCCGATAACTATGGCTACACCTTC.

The rearrangement links TRBV28 to TRBJ1-2, with D unclear. Germline CDR1 is MDHEN and CDR2 is SYDVKM. CDR3 length: 15 amino acids. The V end lost 6 bases, the J end lost 4 bases, and 18 bases lay between the germline ends. The CDR3 region has the DNA TGTGCCAGCAGCGATTCCTGGGCGCGAAGCTATGGCTACACCTTC. This encodes CASSDSWARSYGYTF.

This chain connects TRBV10-1 to TRBJ1-5; the D gene is possibly TRBD1 (5 bases). The CDR3 is made up of 14 amino acids. V gave up 8 bases and J gave up 7 bases, with 18 bases separating them. CDR1 WNHNN and CDR2 SYGVQD come from the germline V gene (reference sequence). For the CDR3, the DNA is TGCGCCAGCTTACAGGACCCAAGGCAGCAGCCCCAGCATTTT. This gives the protein CASLQDPRQQPQHF.

The chain has TRBV18 and TRBJ2-5; TRBD2 might be the D (6 bases). The length of the CDR3 is 12 residues. Germline-derived CDR1 and CDR2 are KGHSH and LQKENI. V was cut by 4 bases and J by 3 bases, with 6 bases left in between. The CDR3 nucleotides read TGTGCCAGCTCACGCGGGGAAGAGACCCAGTACTTC. Its translation is CASSRGEETQYF.